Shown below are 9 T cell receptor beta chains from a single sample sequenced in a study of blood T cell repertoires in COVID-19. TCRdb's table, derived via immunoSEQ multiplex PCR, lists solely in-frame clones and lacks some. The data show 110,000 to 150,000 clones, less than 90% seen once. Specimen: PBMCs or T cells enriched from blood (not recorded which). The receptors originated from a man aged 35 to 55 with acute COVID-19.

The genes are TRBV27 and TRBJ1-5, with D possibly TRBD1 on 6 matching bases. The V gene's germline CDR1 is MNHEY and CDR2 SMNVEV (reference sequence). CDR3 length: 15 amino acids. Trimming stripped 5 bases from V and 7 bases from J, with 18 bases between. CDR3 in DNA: TGTGCCAGCAGTGCCGCCGGGACACCTTGGCAGCCCCAGCATTTT. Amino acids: CASSAAGTPWQPQHF.

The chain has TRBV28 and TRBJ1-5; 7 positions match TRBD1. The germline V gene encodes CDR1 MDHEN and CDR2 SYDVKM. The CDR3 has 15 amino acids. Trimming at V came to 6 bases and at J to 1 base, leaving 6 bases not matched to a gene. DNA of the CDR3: TGTGCCAGCAGCCAAGGGACAGAGAGCAATCAGCCCCAGCATTTT. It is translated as CASSQGTESNQPQHF.

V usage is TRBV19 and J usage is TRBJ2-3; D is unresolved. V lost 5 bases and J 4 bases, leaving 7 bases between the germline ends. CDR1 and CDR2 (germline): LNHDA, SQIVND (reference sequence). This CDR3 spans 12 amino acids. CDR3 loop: CASSPSADTQYF. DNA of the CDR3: TGTGCCAGTAGTCCCAGCGCAGATACGCAGTATTTT.

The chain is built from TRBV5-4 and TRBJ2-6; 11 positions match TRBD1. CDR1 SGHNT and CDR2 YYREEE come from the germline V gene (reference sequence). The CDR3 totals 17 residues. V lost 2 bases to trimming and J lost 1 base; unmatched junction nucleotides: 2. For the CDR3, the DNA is TGTGCCAGCAGCTTTCGGGACAGGGGGTCTGGGGCCAACGTCCTGACTTTC. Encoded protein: CASSFRDRGSGANVLTF.

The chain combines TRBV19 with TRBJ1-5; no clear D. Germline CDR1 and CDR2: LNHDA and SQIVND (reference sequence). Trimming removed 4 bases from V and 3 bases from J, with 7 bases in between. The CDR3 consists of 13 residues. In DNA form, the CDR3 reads TGTGCCAGTAGTACCTCGGTCAATCAGCCCCAGCATTTT. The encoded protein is CASSTSVNQPQHF. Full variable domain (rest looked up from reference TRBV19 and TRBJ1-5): DGGITQSPKYLFRKEGQNVTLSCEQNLNHDAMYWYRQDPGQGLRLIYYSQIVNDFQKGDIAEGYSVSREKKESFPLTVTSAQKNPTAFYLCASSTSVNQPQHFGDGTRLSIL.

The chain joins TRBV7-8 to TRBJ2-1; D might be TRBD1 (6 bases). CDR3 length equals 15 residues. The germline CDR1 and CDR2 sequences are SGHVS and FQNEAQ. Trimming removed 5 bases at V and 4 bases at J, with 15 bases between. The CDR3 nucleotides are TGTGCCAGCAGCCCCACCGGGACATTGTACAATGAGCAGTTCTTC. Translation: CASSPTGTLYNEQFF.

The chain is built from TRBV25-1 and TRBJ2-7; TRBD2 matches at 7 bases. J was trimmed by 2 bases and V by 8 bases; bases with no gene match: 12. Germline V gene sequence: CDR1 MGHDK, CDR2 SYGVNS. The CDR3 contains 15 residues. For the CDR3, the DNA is TGTGCCAGCGCCCGTTGGGAGGGTATCACCTACGAGCAGTACTTC. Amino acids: CASARWEGITYEQYF.

The CDR3 region is CASRFGQGGEMNTEAFF. The CDR3 DNA reads as TGCGCCAGCAGATTCGGACAGGGGGGAGAGATGAACACTGAAGCTTTCTTT. V and J are TRBV5-1 and TRBJ1-1, with 10 bases that match TRBD1. The CDR3 runs 17 residues. V lost 5 bases, J lost 0 bases, and 10 bases stayed unmatched. Germline V gene sequence: CDR1 SGHRS, CDR2 YFSETQ.

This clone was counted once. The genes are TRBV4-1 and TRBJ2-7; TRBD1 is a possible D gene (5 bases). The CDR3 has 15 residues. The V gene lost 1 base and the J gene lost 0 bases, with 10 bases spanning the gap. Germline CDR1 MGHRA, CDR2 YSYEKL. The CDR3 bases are TGCGCCAGCAGCCAAGGACAGTCGAGCTCCTACGAGCAGTACTTC. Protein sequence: CASSQGQSSSYEQYF.